This T cell receptor (beta chain) is from a study of somatic mutations in cytotoxic T cells in rheumatoid arthritis. Only in-frame clones appear in the TCRdb table, and some are missing; sequencing was by immunoSEQ multiplex PCR. Here the sample spans more than 15,000 clones, 80% being singletons. The germline V gene has CDR1 SGDLS and CDR2 YYNGEE. V lost 4 bases and J lost 3, with 13 bases in between. There are 14 residues in the CDR3. The sample was CD8+ T cells sorted from blood. The rearrangement uses TRBV9 and TRBJ1-2; the D is unclear. The clonotype was recovered from an adult with rheumatoid arthritis. This chain's CDR3 is CASSPPAGDYGYTF. The CDR3 DNA reads as TGTGCCAGCAGCCCTCCCGCCGGGGACTATGGCTACACCTTC.